What follows are 30 T cell receptor beta chains derived from one specimen sequenced in a study of shared clonotypes between healthy human individuals. Clones were sequenced by immunoSEQ multiplex PCR, and TCRdb holds only the in-frame ones, with some missing. This sample has 950,000 to 1,300,000 clones, with around 74% found just once. The sequencing input was memory CD4+ T cells sorted from blood. Subset noted: CD45RA-negative fraction. These receptors all stem from a man younger than 30 in good health.

The chain recombines TRBV10-1 with TRBJ2-1; no clear D. The germline V gene has CDR1 WNHNN and CDR2 SYGVQD (reference sequence). CDR3 length: 12 residues. V was cut by 6 bases and J by 10 bases, with 13 bases left in between. The CDR3 loop is CASSWGGPEQFF. CDR3 bases: TGCGCCAGCAGCTGGGGTGGTCCAGAGCAGTTCTTC.

V is TRBV7-2 and J is TRBJ1-1; D is uncertain. Germline CDR1 is SGHTA and CDR2 is FQGNSA. The ends were cut back, 5 bases at V and 5 bases at J, with 15 bases in the middle. The CDR3 sequence is 14 residues long. CDR3 nucleotides: TGTGCCAGCAGCGCCGGACGGGTAACGACTGAAGCTTTCTTT. Its translation: CASSAGRVTTEAFF.

As concerns this clone: This likely traces to a read error, being one base from a far larger clone. This sample includes further DNA sequences coding for the same CDR3. The V gene is TRBV7-2, the J gene TRBJ1-6, with D possibly TRBD1 on 6 matching bases. Trimming left V 5 bases short and J 7 bases short, with 9 bases between. This CDR3 has 13 residues. CDR1 is SGHTA and CDR2 is FQGNSA in the germline V gene. The CDR3, as DNA: TGTGCCAGCAGCCCCGGACAGAATTCACCCCTCCACTTT. Translated, it gives CASSPGQNSPLHF.

The V call is TRBV2, the J call TRBJ2-4; tentatively, D is TRBD1 or TRBD2 (5 bases each). The CDR3 covers 12 residues. Per the germline V gene, CDR1 is SNHLY and CDR2 is FYNNEI. Trimming removed 1 base at V and 12 bases at J, with 10 bases between. Here the CDR3 DNA reads TGTGCCAGCAGTGAAGGGGCAGGGACTCAGTACTTC. Its protein is CASSEGAGTQYF. Drawing the rest from reference TRBV2 and TRBJ2-4, the complete variable domain is EPEVTQTPSHQVTQMGQEVILRCVPISNHLYFYWYRQILGQKVEFLVSFYNNEISEKSEIFDDQFSVERPDGSNFTLKIRSTKLEDSAMYFCASSEGAGTQYFGAGTRLSVL.

V and J are TRBV28 and TRBJ1-5, with TRBD1 matching 8 bases. The CDR3 is 13 amino acids. Germline lookup yields CDR1 MDHEN and CDR2 SYDVKM. V gave up 10 bases and J gave up 4 bases; unmatched junction bases: 6. The CDR3 spells CATHRGGNQPQHF. The CDR3 DNA reads TGTGCCACCCACAGGGGGGGAAATCAGCCCCAGCATTTT.

The chain uses TRBV11-2 and TRBJ2-3; 7 bases are a match to TRBD1. The germline V gene has CDR1 SGHAT and CDR2 FQNNGV. V trimming: 1 base; J trimming: 4 bases; junction bases outside the gene matches: 5. This CDR3 comprises 15 residues. CDR3 amino acids: CASSLGYRGPDTQYF. The CDR3 nucleotides read TGTGCCAGCAGCTTAGGCTACAGGGGCCCAGATACGCAGTATTTT.

The rearrangement uses TRBV28 and TRBJ1-5; 10 positions match TRBD1. CDR1 is MDHEN and CDR2 is SYDVKM in the germline V gene. The CDR3 spans 14 residues. The trim removed 3 bases at V and 4 bases at J, leaving 0 bases unmatched. The CDR3, as DNA: TGTGCCAGCAGTTTGGGACAGGGGAATCAGCCCCAGCATTTT. Translating gives CASSLGQGNQPQHF.

This rearrangement joins TRBV7-9 to TRBJ1-2, with no clear D. CDR3 length: 12 amino acids. Germline V gene lookup returns CDR1 SEHNR and CDR2 FQNEAQ (reference sequence). V was trimmed by 1 base and J by 7 bases, leaving 7 bases between them. The CDR3 DNA reads TGTGCCAGCAGCTTAGGCCGAAGTGGCTACACCTTC. Protein: CASSLGRSGYTF.

The chain joins TRBV5-1 to TRBJ2-5; D perhaps matches TRBD2 (6 bases). V dropped 4 bases and J dropped 5 bases, with 15 bases sitting between them. Germline V gene sequence: CDR1 SGHRS, CDR2 YFSETQ. This CDR3 is built from 14 residues. The DNA of the CDR3 is TGCGCCAGCAGCGCCGGGGACTTTCGGGAGACCCAGTACTTC. This sequence encodes CASSAGDFRETQYF.

This clone was counted a few times. The identical CDR3 is also encoded by other nucleotide sequences in the sample. The CDR3, as DNA: TGTGCCAGCAGCTTAGGGGGGAGAGAGACCCAGTACTTC. Its translation is CASSLGGRETQYF. The chain combines TRBV7-2 with TRBJ2-5; possibly TRBD1 or TRBD2 for D (5 bases each). Germline CDR1 and CDR2: SGHTA and FQGNSA. V lost 1 base to trimming and J lost 4 bases, with 7 bases between them. This CDR3 is 13 amino acids long.

V usage is TRBV30 and J usage is TRBJ2-5; the D is unclear. This CDR3 has 10 residues. Germline-derived CDR1 and CDR2 are GTSNPN and SVGIG (reference sequence). Trimming took off 3 bases at V and 5 bases at J, with 4 bases between the two ends. As DNA, the CDR3 is TGTGCCTGGAGGGGTGAGACCCAGTACTTC. Its protein product is CAWRGETQYF.

The table lists this clone with a count of one. The rearrangement joins TRBV5-1 to TRBJ1-2, with TRBD1 matching 8 bases. V dropped 4 bases and J dropped 0; count of bases not matched to a gene: 2. This CDR3 has 14 residues. Germline CDR1 SGHRS, CDR2 YFSETQ. In DNA, the CDR3 is TGCGCCAGCAGCCAGGACAGGGCTAACTATGGCTACACCTTC. It yields the protein CASSQDRANYGYTF.

The CDR3 nucleotides are TGCGCCAGCAGTAGAACAGGTACACTAGCCAAAAACATTCAGTACTTC. This codes for CASSRTGTLAKNIQYF. The rearrangement uses TRBV23-1 and TRBJ2-4; tentative D call: TRBD1 (5 bases). TRBV23-1 belongs to the ORF category, with a function that is uncertain. V was clipped by 5 bases and J by 0 bases, with 14 bases between them. The CDR3 totals 16 residues.

The chain recombines TRBV7-9 with TRBJ2-5, with D perhaps TRBD2 (6 bases). Looked up from germline, CDR1 is SEHNR and CDR2 is FQNEAQ (reference sequence). The CDR3 runs to 15 residues. Trimming removed 1 base at V and 4 bases at J, with 13 bases between. CDR3 DNA sequence: TGTGCCAGCAGCTTAGGATCTAGCGTTCGAGAGACCCAGTACTTC. Its translation: CASSLGSSVRETQYF.

The V and J genes are TRBV29-1 and TRBJ1-1; the D gene is possibly TRBD1 (6 bases). V was shortened by 5 bases and J by 8 bases, with 12 bases between the two germline ends. The CDR3 has 11 amino acids. The V gene's germline CDR1 is SQVTM and CDR2 ANQGSEA. CDR3: CSVRTGTEAFF. In DNA, the CDR3 is TGCAGCGTTCGGACCGGGACAGAAGCTTTCTTT.

CDR3 in amino acids: CASSLFPRGQVNTEAFF. The CDR3 DNA reads TGTGCCAGCAGTTTATTCCCCCGGGGACAGGTGAACACTGAAGCTTTCTTT. The chain couples TRBV27 to TRBJ1-1; 8 nucleotides align to TRBD1. Germline CDR1 MNHEY, CDR2 SMNVEV (reference sequence). Trimming removed 1 base from V and 0 bases from J; junction bases left unmatched: 7. The CDR3 runs 17 residues.

The chain employs TRBV7-2 and TRBJ2-2, with D hard to call. Germline V gene data show CDR1 as SGHTA and CDR2 as FQGNSA. The CDR3 is made up of 15 amino acids. V was clipped by 5 bases and J by 3 bases, with 13 bases between them. The CDR3 DNA is TGTGCCAGCAGCCCAAAGCTGGGGTACACCGGGGAGCTGTTTTTT. As protein: CASSPKLGYTGELFF.

A note on this clone: Additional DNA sequences in this sample encode the identical CDR3. The chain recombines TRBV6-5 with TRBJ1-4; D ambiguous. The CDR3 has 13 amino acids. V lost 0 bases to trimming and J lost 7 bases, with 6 bases between them. Per germline, CDR1 MNHEY and CDR2 SVGAGI. The CDR3 region has the DNA TGTGCCAGCAGTTACTCGATAGGTGAAAAACTGTTTTTT. Protein: CASSYSIGEKLFF.

This sequence joins TRBV7-2 and TRBJ2-1; D not resolved. The ends were cut back, 3 bases at V and 6 bases at J, with 12 bases in the middle. The CDR3 length is 14 residues. CDR1 is SGHTA and CDR2 is FQGNSA in the germline V gene. Written as DNA, the CDR3 is TGTGCCAGCAGCTTCTCAGGCGTGGGCAATGAGCAGTTCTTC. Protein product: CASSFSGVGNEQFF.

This clone came up once. The V and J genes are TRBV5-8 and TRBJ2-7; D gene ambiguous. There are 15 residues in the CDR3. V lost 5 bases to trimming and J lost 0 bases, with 15 bases between them. The germline gives CDR1 SGHTS, CDR2 YDEGEE. The CDR3 DNA reads TGTGCCAGCAGGGATCGTCAATTAACCTCCTACGAGCAGTACTTC. Encoded protein: CASRDRQLTSYEQYF.

V usage is TRBV29-1 and J usage is TRBJ1-2; the match to TRBD1 covers 7 bases. Per germline, CDR1 SQVTM and CDR2 ANQGSEA. Trimming removed 7 bases from V and 8 bases from J; junction bases left unmatched: 10. The CDR3 contains 12 residues. Here the CDR3 DNA reads TGCAGCGCCAGCCGACAGGGACTAGGCTACACCTTC. This translates into CSASRQGLGYTF.

The chain combines TRBV5-5 with TRBJ2-3; 7 bases are shared with TRBD1. The CDR3 runs to 15 residues. Germline assignment: CDR1 SGHKS and CDR2 YYEKEE (reference sequence). With V trimmed by 4 bases and J by 2 bases, 7 bases remained unmatched. This CDR3 is CASSPWDSSTDTQYF. The CDR3 DNA follows: TGTGCCAGCAGCCCTTGGGACAGTTCCACAGATACGCAGTATTTT. Full variable domain (remainder filled in from reference TRBV5-5 and TRBJ2-3): DAGVTQSPTHLIKTRGQQVTLRCSPISGHKSVSWYQQVLGQGPQFIFQYYEKEERGRGNFPDRFSARQFPNYSSELNVNALLLGDSALYLCASSPWDSSTDTQYFGPGTRLTVL.

The chain recombines TRBV11-2 with TRBJ1-2; D remains unclear. Germline V gene lookup returns CDR1 SGHAT and CDR2 FQNNGV. The CDR3 consists of 16 residues. Trimming cost V 5 bases and J 1 base, with 17 bases left between them. For the CDR3, the DNA is TGTGCCAGCAGCCCCCTGGACCGTCCGAGTAACTATGGCTACACCTTC. Protein sequence: CASSPLDRPSNYGYTF.

A word on this clone: Germline is not matched at one junction end, which may reflect a read error. This chain joins TRBV2 and TRBJ1-3; 9 nucleotides agree with TRBD1. CDR3 length: 17 residues. CDR1 is SNHLY, CDR2 FYNNEI, per germline. The CDR3 sequence is CASREETGGKRGNTIYF. The DNA of the CDR3 is TGTGCCAGCCGTGAGGAGACAGGGGGAAAACGTGGAAACACCATATATTTT.

The CDR3 sequence: CSVGGQGAKGGELFF. The CDR3 DNA reads as TGCAGCGTAGGGGGACAGGGGGCGAAAGGCGGGGAGCTGTTTTTT. This chain links TRBV29-1 with TRBJ2-2, with 12 bases fitting TRBD1. Per germline, CDR1 SQVTM and CDR2 ANQGSEA. J gave up 7 bases and V 6 bases, and 9 bases lay outside the gene matches. The CDR3 runs to 15 residues.

The V call is TRBV2, the J call TRBJ2-7; 8 bases match TRBD1. Germline-derived CDR1 and CDR2 are SNHLY and FYNNEI. The CDR3 is made up of 13 amino acids. V was pared by 8 bases and J by 2 bases, with 5 bases of the junction left unmatched. For the CDR3, the DNA is TGTGCCAGCGGCCCGACAGGGGCCTACGAGCAGTACTTC. The encoded protein is CASGPTGAYEQYF.

The rearrangement uses TRBV11-2 and TRBJ1-3; D is possibly TRBD1 (6 bases). Germline CDR1 and CDR2: SGHAT and FQNNGV. The CDR3 covers 14 residues. V was trimmed by 7 bases and J by 0 bases, leaving 10 bases between them. CDR3 in DNA: TGTGCCAGCAACTACAGGGACTCTGGAAACACCATATATTTT. Translation gives CASNYRDSGNTIYF. The whole variable domain, remainder taken from reference TRBV11-2 and TRBJ1-3, is EAGVAQSPRYKIIEKRQSVAFWCNPISGHATLYWYQQILGQGPKLLIQFQNNGVVDDSQLPKDRFSAERLKGVDSTLKIQPAKLEDSAVYLCASNYRDSGNTIYFGEGSWLTVV.

V gene TRBV27 combines with J gene TRBJ1-2, with D maybe TRBD1 (5 bases). CDR1 MNHEY and CDR2 SMNVEV come from the germline V gene (reference sequence). The V gene lost 3 bases and the J gene lost 8 bases, with 16 bases spanning the gap. This CDR3 has 14 residues. The CDR3 here is CASSFTGPTGGYTF. The CDR3 bases are TGTGCCAGCAGTTTCACAGGCCCTACGGGAGGCTACACCTTC.

The gene calls are TRBV5-1 and TRBJ2-5; no definite D call. This CDR3 contains 15 residues. The ends were cut back, 0 bases at V and 0 bases at J, with 9 bases in the middle. Germline V lookup: CDR1 SGHRS, CDR2 YFSETQ. As DNA, the CDR3 is TGCGCCAGCAGCTTGGCGGTAGGGAACCAAGAGACCCAGTACTTC. Its translation is CASSLAVGNQETQYF.

This clone was counted at least ten times. The J gene is TRBJ1-5, the V gene TRBV30; D gene uncertain. V was trimmed by 4 bases and J by 4 bases, leaving 14 bases between them. Germline lookup yields CDR1 GTSNPN and CDR2 SVGIG (reference sequence). The CDR3 contains 14 residues. The CDR3 here is CAWKSAFGNQPQHF. The CDR3 bases are TGTGCCTGGAAGTCGGCGTTCGGAAATCAGCCCCAGCATTTT.